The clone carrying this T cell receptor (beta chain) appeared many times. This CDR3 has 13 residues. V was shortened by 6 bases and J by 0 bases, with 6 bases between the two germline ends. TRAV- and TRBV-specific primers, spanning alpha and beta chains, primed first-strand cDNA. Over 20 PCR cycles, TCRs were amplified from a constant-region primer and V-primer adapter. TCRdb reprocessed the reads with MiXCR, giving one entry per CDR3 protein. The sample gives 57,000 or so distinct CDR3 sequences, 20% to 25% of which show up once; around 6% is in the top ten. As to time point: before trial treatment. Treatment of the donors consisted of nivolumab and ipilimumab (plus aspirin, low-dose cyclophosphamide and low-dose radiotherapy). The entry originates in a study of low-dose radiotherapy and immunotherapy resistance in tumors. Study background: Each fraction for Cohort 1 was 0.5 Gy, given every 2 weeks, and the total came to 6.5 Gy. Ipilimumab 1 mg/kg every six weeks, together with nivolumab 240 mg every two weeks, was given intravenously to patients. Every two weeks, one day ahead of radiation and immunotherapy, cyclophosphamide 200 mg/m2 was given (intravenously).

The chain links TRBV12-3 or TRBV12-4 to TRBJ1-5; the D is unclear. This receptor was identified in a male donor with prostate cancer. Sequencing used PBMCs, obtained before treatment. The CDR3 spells CASRGFSNQPQHF. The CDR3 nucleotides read TGTGCCAGCAGAGGCTTTAGCAATCAGCCCCAGCATTTT.